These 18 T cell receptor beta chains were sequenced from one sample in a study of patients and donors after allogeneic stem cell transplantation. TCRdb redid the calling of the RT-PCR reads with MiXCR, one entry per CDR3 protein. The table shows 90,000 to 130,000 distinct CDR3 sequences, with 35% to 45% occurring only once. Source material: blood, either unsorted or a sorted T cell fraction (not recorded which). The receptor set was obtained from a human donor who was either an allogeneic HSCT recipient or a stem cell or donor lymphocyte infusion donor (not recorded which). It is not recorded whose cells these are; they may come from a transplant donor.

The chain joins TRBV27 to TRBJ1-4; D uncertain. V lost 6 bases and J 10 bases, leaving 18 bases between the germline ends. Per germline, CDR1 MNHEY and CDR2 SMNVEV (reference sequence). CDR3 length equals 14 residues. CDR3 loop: CASSPSLVEVKLFF. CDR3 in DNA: TGTGCCAGCAGCCCATCTCTGGTCGAAGTAAAACTGTTTTTT.

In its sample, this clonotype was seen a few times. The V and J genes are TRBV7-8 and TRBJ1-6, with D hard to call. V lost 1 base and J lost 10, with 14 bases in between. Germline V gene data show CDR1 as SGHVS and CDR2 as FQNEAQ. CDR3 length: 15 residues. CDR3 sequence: CASSLEGTPGSPLHF. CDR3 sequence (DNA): TGTGCCAGCAGCTTAGAAGGCACCCCGGGGTCACCCCTCCACTTT.

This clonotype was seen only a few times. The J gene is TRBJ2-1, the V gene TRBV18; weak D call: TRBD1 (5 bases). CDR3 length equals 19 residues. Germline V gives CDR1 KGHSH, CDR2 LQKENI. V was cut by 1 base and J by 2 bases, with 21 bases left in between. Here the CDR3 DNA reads TGTGCCAGCTCACCACAGGGTACAAGATCAGGGTGGACCTACAATGAGCAGTTCTTC. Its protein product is CASSPQGTRSGWTYNEQFF.

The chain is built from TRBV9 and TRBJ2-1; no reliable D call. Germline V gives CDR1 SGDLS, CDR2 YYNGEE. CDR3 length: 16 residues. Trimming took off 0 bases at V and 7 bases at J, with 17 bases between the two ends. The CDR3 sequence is CASSVGRVLATNEQFF. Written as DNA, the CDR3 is TGTGCCAGCAGCGTAGGACGGGTTTTAGCCACGAATGAGCAGTTCTTC.

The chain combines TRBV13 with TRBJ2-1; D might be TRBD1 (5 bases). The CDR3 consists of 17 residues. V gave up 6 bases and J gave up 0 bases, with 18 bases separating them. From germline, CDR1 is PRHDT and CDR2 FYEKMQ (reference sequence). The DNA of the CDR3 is TGTGCCAGCAGTCGGACACTGAGCATAGCCTCCTACAATGAGCAGTTCTTC. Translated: CASSRTLSIASYNEQFF.

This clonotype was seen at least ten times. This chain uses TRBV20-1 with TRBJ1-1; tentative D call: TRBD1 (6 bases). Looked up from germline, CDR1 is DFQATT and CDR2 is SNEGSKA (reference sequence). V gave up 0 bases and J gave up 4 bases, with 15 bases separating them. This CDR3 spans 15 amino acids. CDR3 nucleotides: TGCAGTGCTAGAGATGCCCAGAAAGGGGGCACTGAAGCTTTCTTT. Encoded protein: CSARDAQKGGTEAFF.

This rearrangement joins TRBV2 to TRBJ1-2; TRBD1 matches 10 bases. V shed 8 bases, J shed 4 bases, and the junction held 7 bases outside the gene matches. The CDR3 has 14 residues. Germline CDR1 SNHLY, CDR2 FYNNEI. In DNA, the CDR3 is TGTGCCAGCCGTGGGACAGGGGAGGTCTATGGCTACACCTTC. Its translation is CASRGTGEVYGYTF.

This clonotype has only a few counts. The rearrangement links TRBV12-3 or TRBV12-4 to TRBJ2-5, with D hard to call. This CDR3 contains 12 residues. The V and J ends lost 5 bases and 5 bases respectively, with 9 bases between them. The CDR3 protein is CASSLPRETQYF. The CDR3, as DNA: TGTGCCAGCAGTCTCCCTAGGGAGACCCAGTACTTC.

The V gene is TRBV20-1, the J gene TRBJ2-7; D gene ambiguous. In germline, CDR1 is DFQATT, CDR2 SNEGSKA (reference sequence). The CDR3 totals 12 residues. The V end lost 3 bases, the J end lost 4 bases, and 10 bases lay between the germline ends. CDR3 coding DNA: TGCAGTGCTAGGCCACAGCTTTACGAGCAGTACTTC. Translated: CSARPQLYEQYF.

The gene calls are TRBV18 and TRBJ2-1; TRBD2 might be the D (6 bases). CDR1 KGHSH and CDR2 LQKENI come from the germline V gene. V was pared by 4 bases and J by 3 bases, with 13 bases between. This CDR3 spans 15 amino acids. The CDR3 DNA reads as TGTGCCAGCTCACGTATTCTAGCGAGCTACAATGAGCAGTTCTTC. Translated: CASSRILASYNEQFF.

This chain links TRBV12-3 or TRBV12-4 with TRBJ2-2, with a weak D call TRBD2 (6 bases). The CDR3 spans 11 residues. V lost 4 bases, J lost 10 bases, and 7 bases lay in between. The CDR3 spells CASSSSEELFF. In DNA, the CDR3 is TGTGCCAGCAGTTCTAGCGAGGAGCTGTTTTTT.

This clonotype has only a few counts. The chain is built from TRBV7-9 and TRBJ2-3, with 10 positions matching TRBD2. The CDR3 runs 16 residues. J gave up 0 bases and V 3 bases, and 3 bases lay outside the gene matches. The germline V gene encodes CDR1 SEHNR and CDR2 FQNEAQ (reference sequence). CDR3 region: CASSLGLAKSTDTQYF. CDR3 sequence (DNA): TGTGCCAGCAGCTTGGGACTAGCGAAGAGCACAGATACGCAGTATTTT.

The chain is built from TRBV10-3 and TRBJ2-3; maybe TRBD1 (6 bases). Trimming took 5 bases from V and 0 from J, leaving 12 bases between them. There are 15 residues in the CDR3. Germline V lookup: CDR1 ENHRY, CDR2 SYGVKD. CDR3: CAISPDRTSTDTQYF. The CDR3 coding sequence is TGTGCCATCAGTCCGGACAGAACTAGCACAGATACGCAGTATTTT.

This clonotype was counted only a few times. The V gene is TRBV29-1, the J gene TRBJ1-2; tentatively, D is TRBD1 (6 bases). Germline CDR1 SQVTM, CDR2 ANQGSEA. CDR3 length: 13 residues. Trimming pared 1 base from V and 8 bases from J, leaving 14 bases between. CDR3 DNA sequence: TGCAGCGTTGAAGGGCTGGGGGGCAAAGGCTACACCTTC. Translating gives CSVEGLGGKGYTF.

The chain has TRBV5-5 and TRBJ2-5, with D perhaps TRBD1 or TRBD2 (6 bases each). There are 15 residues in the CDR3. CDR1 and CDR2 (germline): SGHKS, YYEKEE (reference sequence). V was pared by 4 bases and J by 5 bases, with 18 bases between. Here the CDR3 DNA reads TGTGCCAGCAGCGGACTCCTCACGGGGGCGGAGACCCAGTACTTC. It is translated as CASSGLLTGAETQYF. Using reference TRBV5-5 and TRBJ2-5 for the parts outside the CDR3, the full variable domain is DAGVTQSPTHLIKTRGQQVTLRCSPISGHKSVSWYQQVLGQGPQFIFQYYEKEERGRGNFPDRFSARQFPNYSSELNVNALLLGDSALYLCASSGLLTGAETQYFGPGTRLLVL.

CDR3 sequence reads: CASSLWPETSTDTQYF. The CDR3 nucleotides are TGCGCCAGCAGCTTGTGGCCGGAGACTAGCACAGATACGCAGTATTTT. V and J are TRBV5-1 and TRBJ2-3, with D unclear. The V end was cut by 1 base, the J end by 0 bases, with 12 bases between. Germline assignment: CDR1 SGHRS and CDR2 YFSETQ. The CDR3 has 16 amino acids.

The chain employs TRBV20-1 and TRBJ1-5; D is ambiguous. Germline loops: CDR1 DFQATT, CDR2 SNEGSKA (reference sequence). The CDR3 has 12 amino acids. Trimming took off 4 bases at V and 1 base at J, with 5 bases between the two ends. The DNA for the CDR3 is TGCAGTGCTACGGACAGCAATCAGCCCCAGCATTTT. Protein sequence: CSATDSNQPQHF.

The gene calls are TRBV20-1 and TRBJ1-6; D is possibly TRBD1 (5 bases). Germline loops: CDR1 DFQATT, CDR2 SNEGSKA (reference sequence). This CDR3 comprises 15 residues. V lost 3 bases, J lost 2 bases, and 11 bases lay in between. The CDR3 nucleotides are TGCAGTGCTAGGATTCAGGGTGCCTATAATTCACCCCTCCACTTT. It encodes CSARIQGAYNSPLHF.